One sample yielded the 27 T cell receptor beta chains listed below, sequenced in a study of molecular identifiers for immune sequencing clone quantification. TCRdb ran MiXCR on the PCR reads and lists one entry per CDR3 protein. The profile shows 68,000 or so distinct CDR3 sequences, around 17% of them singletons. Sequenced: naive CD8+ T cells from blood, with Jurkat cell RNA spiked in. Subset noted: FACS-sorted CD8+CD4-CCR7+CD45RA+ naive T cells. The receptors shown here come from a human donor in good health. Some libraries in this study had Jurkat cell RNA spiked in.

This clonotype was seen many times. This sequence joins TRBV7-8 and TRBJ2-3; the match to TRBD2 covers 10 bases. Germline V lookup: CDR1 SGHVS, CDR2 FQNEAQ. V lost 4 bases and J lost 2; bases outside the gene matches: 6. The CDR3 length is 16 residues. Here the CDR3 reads CASSSGLAKNTDTQYF. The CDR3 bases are TGTGCCAGCAGCTCGGGACTAGCGAAAAACACAGATACGCAGTATTTT.

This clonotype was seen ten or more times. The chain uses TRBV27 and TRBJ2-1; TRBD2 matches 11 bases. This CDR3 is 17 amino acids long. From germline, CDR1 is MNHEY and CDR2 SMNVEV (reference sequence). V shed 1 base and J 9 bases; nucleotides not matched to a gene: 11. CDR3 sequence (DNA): TGTGCCAGCAGTTTATTGGAACTAGCGGGAGTACCCGGTGAGCAGTTCTTC. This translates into CASSLLELAGVPGEQFF.

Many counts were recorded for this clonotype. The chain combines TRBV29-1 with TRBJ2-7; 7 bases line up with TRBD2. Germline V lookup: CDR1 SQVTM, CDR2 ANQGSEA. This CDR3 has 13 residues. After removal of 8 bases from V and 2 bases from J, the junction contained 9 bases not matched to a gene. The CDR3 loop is CSIRLGGPYEQYF. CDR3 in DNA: TGCAGCATACGACTGGGAGGGCCCTACGAGCAGTACTTC.

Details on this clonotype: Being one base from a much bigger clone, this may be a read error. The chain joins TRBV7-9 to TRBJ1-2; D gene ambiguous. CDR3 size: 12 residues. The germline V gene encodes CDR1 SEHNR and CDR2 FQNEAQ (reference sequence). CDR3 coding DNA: TGTGCCAGCAGTAGAGAATACTATGGCTACCCCTTC. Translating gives CASSREYYGYPF.

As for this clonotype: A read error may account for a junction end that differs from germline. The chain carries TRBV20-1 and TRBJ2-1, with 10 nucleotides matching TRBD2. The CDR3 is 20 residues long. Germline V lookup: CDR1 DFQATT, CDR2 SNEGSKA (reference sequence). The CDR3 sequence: CSARASPYSRTSGYYNERFF. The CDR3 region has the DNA TGCAGTGCTAGAGCGTCTCCCTATTCTCGGACTAGCGGATATTACAATGAGCGGTTCTTC.

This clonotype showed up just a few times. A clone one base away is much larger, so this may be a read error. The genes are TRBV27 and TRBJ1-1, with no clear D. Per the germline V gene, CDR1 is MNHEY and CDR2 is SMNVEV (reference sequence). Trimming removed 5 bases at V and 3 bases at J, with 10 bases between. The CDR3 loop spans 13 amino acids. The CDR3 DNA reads TGTGCCAGCAGTGCCAAAATGGACACTGAAGCTTTCTTT. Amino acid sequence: CASSAKMDTEAFF.

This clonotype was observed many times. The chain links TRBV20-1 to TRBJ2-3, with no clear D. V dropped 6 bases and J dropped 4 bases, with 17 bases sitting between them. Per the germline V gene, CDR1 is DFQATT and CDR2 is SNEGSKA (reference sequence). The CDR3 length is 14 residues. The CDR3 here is CSARASAMADTQYF. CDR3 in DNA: TGCAGTGCAAGGGCGTCGGCTATGGCAGATACGCAGTATTTT.

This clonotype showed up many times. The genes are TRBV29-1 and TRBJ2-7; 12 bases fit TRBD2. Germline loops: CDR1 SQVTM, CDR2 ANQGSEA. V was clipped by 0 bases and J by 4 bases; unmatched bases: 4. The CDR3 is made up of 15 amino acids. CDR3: CSVEDRLAGAYEQYF. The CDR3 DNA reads TGCAGCGTTGAAGACAGACTAGCGGGAGCGTACGAGCAGTACTTC.

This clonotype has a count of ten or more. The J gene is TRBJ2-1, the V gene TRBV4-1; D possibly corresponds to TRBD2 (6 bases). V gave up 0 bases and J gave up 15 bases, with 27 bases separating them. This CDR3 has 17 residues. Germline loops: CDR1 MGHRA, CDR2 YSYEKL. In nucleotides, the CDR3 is TGCGCCAGCAGCCAAGAACCTGGAGGGTCCAACGGTTTTTATCCGTTCTTC. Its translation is CASSQEPGGSNGFYPFF.

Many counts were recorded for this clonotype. The CDR3, as DNA: TGTGCCAGCAGCTCAAGGACAGGATCGGGGGAGACCCAGTACTTC. It encodes CASSSRTGSGETQYF. The chain combines TRBV9 with TRBJ2-5, with TRBD1 matching over 7 bases. CDR3 length equals 15 residues. Trimming at V came to 4 bases and at J to 5 bases, leaving 11 bases not matched to a gene. The germline V gene encodes CDR1 SGDLS and CDR2 YYNGEE. Together with reference TRBV9 and TRBJ2-5, the CDR3 gives the full variable domain: DSGVTQTPKHLITATGQRVTLRCSPRSGDLSVYWYQQSLDQGLQFLIQYYNGEERAKGNILERFSAQQFPDLHSELNLSSLELGDSALYFCASSSRTGSGETQYFGPGTRLLVL.

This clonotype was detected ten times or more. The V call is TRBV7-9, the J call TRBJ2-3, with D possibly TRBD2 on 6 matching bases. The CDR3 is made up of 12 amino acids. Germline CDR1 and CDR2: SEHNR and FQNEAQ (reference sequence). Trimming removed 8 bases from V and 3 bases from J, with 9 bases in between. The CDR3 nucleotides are TGTGCCAGCCACCGGGAGACAGATACGCAGTATTTT. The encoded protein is CASHRETDTQYF.

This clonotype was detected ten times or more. CDR3 sequence: CALEGLSYEQYF. The CDR3 DNA sequence: TGTGCCCTCGAAGGACTGTCCTACGAGCAGTACTTC. The chain couples TRBV6-1 to TRBJ2-7; TRBD2 is a possible D gene (5 bases). Germline CDR1 and CDR2: MNHNS and SASEGT. The CDR3 length is 12 residues. The V gene lost 11 bases and the J gene lost 1 base, with 12 bases spanning the gap.

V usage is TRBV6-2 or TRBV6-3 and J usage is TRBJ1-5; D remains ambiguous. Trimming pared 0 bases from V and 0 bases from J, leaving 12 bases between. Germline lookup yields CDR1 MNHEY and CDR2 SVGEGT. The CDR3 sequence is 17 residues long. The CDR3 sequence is CASSYSLAVNSNQPQHF. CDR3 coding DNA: TGTGCCAGCAGTTACTCCTTGGCAGTAAATAGCAATCAGCCCCAGCATTTT.

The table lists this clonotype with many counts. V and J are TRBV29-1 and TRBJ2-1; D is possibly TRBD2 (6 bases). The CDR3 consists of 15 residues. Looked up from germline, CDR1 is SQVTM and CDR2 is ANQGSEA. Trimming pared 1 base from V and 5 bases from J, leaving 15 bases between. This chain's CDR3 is CSVEVNSGFDNEQFF. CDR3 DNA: TGCAGCGTTGAAGTAAATAGCGGCTTCGACAATGAGCAGTTCTTC.

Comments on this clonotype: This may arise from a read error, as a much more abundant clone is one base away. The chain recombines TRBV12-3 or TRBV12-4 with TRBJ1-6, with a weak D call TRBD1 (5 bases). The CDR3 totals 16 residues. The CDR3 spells CASSPQGPGWGSLLHF. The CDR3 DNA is TGTGCCAGCAGTCCTCAGGGCCCCGGCTGGGGGTCACTCCTCCACTTT.

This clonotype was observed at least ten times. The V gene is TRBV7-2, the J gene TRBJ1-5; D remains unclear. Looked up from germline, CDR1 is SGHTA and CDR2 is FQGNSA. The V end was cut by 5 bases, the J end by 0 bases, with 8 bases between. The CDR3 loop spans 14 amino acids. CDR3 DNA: TGTGCCAGCAGCCGGACCGTTAGCAATCAGCCCCAGCATTTT. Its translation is CASSRTVSNQPQHF.

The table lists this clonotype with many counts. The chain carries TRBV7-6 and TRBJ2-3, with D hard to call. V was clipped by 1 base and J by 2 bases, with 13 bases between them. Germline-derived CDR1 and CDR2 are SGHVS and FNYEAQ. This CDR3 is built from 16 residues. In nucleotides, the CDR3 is TGTGCCAGCAGCTTAGTCCCAGATGGGAACACAGATACGCAGTATTTT. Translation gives CASSLVPDGNTDTQYF. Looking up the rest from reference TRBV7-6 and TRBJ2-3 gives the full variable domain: GAGVSQSPRYKVTKRGQDVALRCDPISGHVSLYWYRQALGQGPEFLTYFNYEAQQDKSGLPNDRFSAERPEGSISTLTIQRTEQRDSAMYRCASSLVPDGNTDTQYFGPGTRLTVL.

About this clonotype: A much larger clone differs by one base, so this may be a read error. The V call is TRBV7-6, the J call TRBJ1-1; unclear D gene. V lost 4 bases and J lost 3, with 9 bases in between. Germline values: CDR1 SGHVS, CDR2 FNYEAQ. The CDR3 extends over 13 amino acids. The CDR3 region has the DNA TGTGCCAGCAGCTCCGGTGCGGACACTGAAGCTTTCTTT. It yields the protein CASSSGADTEAFF.

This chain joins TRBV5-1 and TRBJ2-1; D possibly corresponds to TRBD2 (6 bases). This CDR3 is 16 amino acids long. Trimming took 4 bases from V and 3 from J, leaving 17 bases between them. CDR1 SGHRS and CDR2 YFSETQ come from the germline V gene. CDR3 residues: CASSAPKEGRYNEQFF. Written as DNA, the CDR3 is TGCGCCAGCAGCGCCCCCAAGGAGGGACGCTACAATGAGCAGTTCTTC.

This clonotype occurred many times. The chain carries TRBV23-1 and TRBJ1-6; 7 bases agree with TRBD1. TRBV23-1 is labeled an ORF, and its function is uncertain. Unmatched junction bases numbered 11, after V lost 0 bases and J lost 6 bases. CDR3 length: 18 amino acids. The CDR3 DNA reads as TGCGCCAGCAGTCAATCCTGGGACAGAGTAGTCTCTAATTCACCCCTCCACTTT. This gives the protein CASSQSWDRVVSNSPLHF.

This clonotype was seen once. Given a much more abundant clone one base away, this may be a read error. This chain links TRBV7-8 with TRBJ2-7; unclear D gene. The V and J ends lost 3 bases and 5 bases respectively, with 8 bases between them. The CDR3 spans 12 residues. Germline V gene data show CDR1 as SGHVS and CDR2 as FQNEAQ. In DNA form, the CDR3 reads TGTGCCAGCAGCTTCCGGGTCCACGAGCAGTACTTC. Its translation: CASSFRVHEQYF. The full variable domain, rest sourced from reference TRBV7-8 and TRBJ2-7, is GAGVSQSPRYKVAKRGQDVALRCDPISGHVSLFWYQQALGQGPEFLTYFQNEAQLDKSGLPSDRFFAERPEGSVSTLKIQRTQQEDSAVYLCASSFRVHEQYFGPGTRLTVT.

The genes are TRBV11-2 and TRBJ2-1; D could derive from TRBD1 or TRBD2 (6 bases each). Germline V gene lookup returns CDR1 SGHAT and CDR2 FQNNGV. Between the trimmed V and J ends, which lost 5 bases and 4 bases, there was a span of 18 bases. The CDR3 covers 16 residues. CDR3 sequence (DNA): TGTGCCAGCAGCCCCCCCGGGATAGGGGGGTACAATGAGCAGTTCTTC. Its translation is CASSPPGIGGYNEQFF.

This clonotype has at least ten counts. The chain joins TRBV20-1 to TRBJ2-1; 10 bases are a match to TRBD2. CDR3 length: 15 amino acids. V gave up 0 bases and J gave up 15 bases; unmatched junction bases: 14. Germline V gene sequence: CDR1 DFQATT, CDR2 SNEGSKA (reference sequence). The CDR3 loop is CSARDRAAGGPRAFF. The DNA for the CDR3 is TGCAGTGCTAGAGATCGGGCAGCGGGAGGGCCCCGTGCGTTCTTC.

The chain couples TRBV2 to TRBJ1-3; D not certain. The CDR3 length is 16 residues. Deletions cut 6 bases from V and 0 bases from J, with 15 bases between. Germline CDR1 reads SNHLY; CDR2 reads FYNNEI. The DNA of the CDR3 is TGTGCCAGCAGCGTCCCGGCGCACTCCTCTGGAAACACCATATATTTT. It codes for CASSVPAHSSGNTIYF.

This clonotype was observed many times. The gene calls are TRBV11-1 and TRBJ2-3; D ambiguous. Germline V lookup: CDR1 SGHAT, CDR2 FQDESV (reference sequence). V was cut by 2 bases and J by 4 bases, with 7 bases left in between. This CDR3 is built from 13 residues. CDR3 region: CASSLQVADTQYF. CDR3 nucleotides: TGTGCCAGCAGCTTACAGGTAGCAGATACGCAGTATTTT.

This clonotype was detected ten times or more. The CDR3 loop reads CSVGEGTNTGELFF. The CDR3 nucleotides read TGCAGCGTTGGCGAGGGCACGAACACCGGGGAGCTGTTTTTT. The V call is TRBV29-1, the J call TRBJ2-2; maybe TRBD2 (5 bases). Per germline, CDR1 SQVTM and CDR2 ANQGSEA. Between the trimmed V and J ends, which lost 4 bases and 0 bases, there was a span of 9 bases. The CDR3 is made up of 14 amino acids.

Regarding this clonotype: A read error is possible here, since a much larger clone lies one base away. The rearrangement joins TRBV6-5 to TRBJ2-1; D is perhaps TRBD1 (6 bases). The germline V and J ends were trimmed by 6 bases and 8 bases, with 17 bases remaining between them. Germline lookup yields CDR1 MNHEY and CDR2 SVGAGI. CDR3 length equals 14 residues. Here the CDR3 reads CASSSLGGYDEQFF. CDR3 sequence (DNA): TGTGCCAGCAGCTCATTAGGGGGATACGATGAGCAGTTCTTC.